This is a list of T cell receptor beta chains from one sample in a study of blood T cell repertoires in COVID-19. Assay: immunoSEQ multiplex PCR; the TCRdb copy retains only in-frame clones and omits some. The sample comprises under 300,000 clones, 75% to 90% of which are singletons, and around 2% rests with the top ten. Sequenced: peripheral blood. The receptors shown here come from a man aged 45-60 years with acute or convalescent COVID-19. The CDR3 runs from the conserved cysteine through the conserved F or W. The D gene is left open where the match is weak. Rows give clone size only sometimes, using once, few, many, or a class for an expanded clone.

j_call d_call v_call clone_size cdr3_length cdr3_aa cdr3_nt
TRBJ1-1 - TRBV5-4 few 14 CASSLPQGNTEAFF TGTGCCAGCAGCTTGCCCCAGGGGAACACTGAAGCTTTCTTT
TRBJ2-7 - TRBV6-5 few 13 CASTSSRVNEQYF TGTGCCAGCACTTCATCACGGGTTAACGAGCAGTACTTC
TRBJ2-5 - TRBV7-3 - 16 CASSLYGGGGIETQYF TGTGCCAGCAGCTTATACGGGGGTGGAGGGATCGAGACCCAGTACTTC
TRBJ1-4 - TRBV3-1/TRBV3-2 few 14 CASSQIQGREKLFF TGTGCCAGCAGCCAAATACAGGGTCGGGAAAAACTGTTTTTT
TRBJ2-7 - TRBV4-1 - 15 CASSQVAQVSYEQYF TGCGCCAGCAGCCAAGTGGCTCAGGTTTCCTACGAGCAGTACTTC
TRBJ2-1 - TRBV11-3 - 14 CASSFNGPYNEQFF TGTGCCAGCAGTTTCAATGGGCCGTACAATGAGCAGTTCTTC
TRBJ2-3 - TRBV10-3 - 15 CAIRGAGHSTDTQYF TGTGCCATCAGGGGGGCAGGGCATTCCACAGATACGCAGTATTTT
TRBJ2-3 TRBD2 TRBV7-8 - 17 CASSTLPSGGLTDTQYF TGTGCCAGCAGCACTCTTCCGAGCGGGGGACTCACAGATACGCAGTATTTT
TRBJ1-1 - TRBV2 - 14 CASSVSGANTEAFF TGTGCCAGCAGTGTATCAGGGGCGAACACTGAAGCTTTCTTT
TRBJ2-3 TRBD2 TRBV11-2 - 15 CASSPVAGLVDTQYF TGTGCCAGCAGTCCCGTAGCGGGACTCGTCGATACGCAGTATTTT
TRBJ1-6 - TRBV30 - 14 CAWRLEVANSPLHF TGTGCCTGGAGGTTGGAGGTTGCTAATTCACCCCTCCACTTT
TRBJ1-2 - TRBV3-1/TRBV3-2 - 14 CASSPLGSIYGYTF TGTGCCAGCAGCCCCCTAGGTAGTATTTATGGCTACACCTTC
TRBJ2-7 TRBD1 TRBV27 - 14 CASSPRQGALEQYF TGTGCCAGCAGCCCTCGACAGGGGGCCCTCGAGCAGTACTTC
TRBJ1-4 TRBD1 TRBV19 - 15 CASSLSGGWKEKLFF TGTGCCAGTAGCCTCTCAGGGGGGTGGAAAGAAAAACTGTTTTTT
TRBJ1-2 - TRBV6-5 - 15 CASSARGSGIYGYTF TGTGCCAGCAGCGCTCGGGGTTCGGGTATCTATGGCTACACCTTC
TRBJ2-1 - TRBV9 - 16 CASSVVPLSSYNEQFF TGTGCCAGCAGCGTAGTCCCGCTAAGCTCCTACAATGAGCAGTTCTTC
TRBJ2-3 TRBD1 TRBV12-5 - 15 CASGSGTGWTDTQYF TGTGCTAGTGGTTCCGGGACAGGGTGGACAGATACGCAGTATTTT
TRBJ1-1 - TRBV7-9 - 11 CASSYGQEAFF TGTGCCAGCAGCTACGGACAGGAAGCTTTCTTT
TRBJ2-6 TRBD2 TRBV5-4 - 14 CASSLVAGRNVLTF TGTGCCAGCAGCTTGGTAGCGGGGAGGAACGTCCTGACTTTC
TRBJ1-1 - TRBV6-5 - 11 CASSQTGEAFF TGTGCCAGCAGCCAGACAGGAGAAGCTTTCTTT
TRBJ2-5 - TRBV11-3 - 15 CASSLRGGPQETQYF TGTGCCAGCAGCCTTAGGGGGGGCCCCCAAGAGACCCAGTACTTC
TRBJ2-1 - TRBV6-5 - 15 CASSKTGARGGEQFF TGTGCCAGCAGCAAGACAGGGGCTCGCGGGGGTGAGCAGTTCTTC
TRBJ2-7 - TRBV30 - 13 CAWRVRGSYEQYF TGTGCCTGGAGGGTTAGGGGGTCCTACGAGCAGTACTTC
TRBJ1-1 - TRBV10-2 - 13 CASSGSRATEAFF TGCGCCAGCAGTGGGTCGAGGGCCACTGAAGCTTTCTTT
TRBJ2-1 - TRBV2 - 17 CASSDQSGARSSYEQFF TGTGCCAGCAGTGATCAATCCGGAGCAAGGTCGTCCTATGAGCAGTTCTTC
TRBJ1-4 TRBD1 TRBV27 - 15 CASSPRTGGHEKLFF TGTGCCAGCAGTCCCCGGACAGGGGGTCATGAAAAACTGTTTTTT
TRBJ1-1 TRBD1 TRBV5-1 - 14 CASSFLQGDTEAFF TGCGCCAGCAGTTTTCTCCAGGGGGACACTGAAGCTTTCTTT
TRBJ1-2 - TRBV6-5 - 13 CASSTDSLYGYTF TGTGCCAGCAGTACGGACTCTCTCTATGGCTACACCTTC
TRBJ2-3 TRBD2 TRBV2 - 15 CASSESGGAWDTQYF TGTGCCAGCAGTGAGAGCGGGGGGGCATGGGATACGCAGTATTTT
TRBJ2-2 - TRBV7-3 - 15 CASSWTDPGTGELFF TGTGCCAGCAGCTGGACCGATCCGGGAACCGGGGAGCTGTTTTTT
TRBJ2-5 - TRBV30 once 14 CAWSRGFRPETQYF TGTGCCTGGAGTCGGGGGTTTCGTCCAGAGACCCAGTACTTC
TRBJ1-1 - TRBV10-3 once 14 CAISESRENTEAFF TGTGCCATCAGTGAGTCAAGAGAAAACACTGAAGCTTTCTTT
TRBJ1-4 - TRBV7-9 once 15 CASRPDRELNEKLFF TGTGCCAGCAGGCCTGACAGAGAGCTTAATGAAAAACTGTTTTTT
TRBJ1-2 - TRBV5-3 once 14 CARAPPGVDYGYTF TGTGCCAGAGCCCCACCGGGGGTAGACTATGGCTACACCTTC
TRBJ2-7 - TRBV5-1 - 15 CASSLRAGSSYEQYF TGCGCCAGCAGCTTGCGAGCAGGGTCCTCCTACGAGCAGTACTTC
TRBJ2-5 TRBD1 TRBV15 - 15 CATSRDRGPLETQYF TGTGCCACCAGCAGAGACAGGGGGCCTTTAGAGACCCAGTACTTC
TRBJ1-2 - TRBV2 - 13 CASSRQGNYGYTF TGTGCCAGCAGTCGTCAGGGGAACTATGGCTACACCTTC
TRBJ1-5 TRBD1 TRBV6-5 - 14 CASRGQGGSQPQHF TGTGCCAGCAGGGGACAGGGGGGTAGTCAGCCCCAGCATTTT
TRBJ2-7 - TRBV18 - 14 CASSPPAGAYEQYF TGTGCCAGCTCACCACCCGCAGGGGCCTACGAGCAGTACTTC
TRBJ1-2 TRBD1 TRBV5-1 - 16 CASSEGQGRVGYGYTF TGCGCCAGCAGCGAAGGACAGGGGCGCGTTGGCTATGGCTACACCTTC
TRBJ2-2 - TRBV6-5 - 15 CASSVLTSWTGELFF TGTGCCAGCAGCGTTCTGACATCCTGGACCGGGGAGCTGTTTTTT
TRBJ1-1 - TRBV30 - 13 CAWIGGGATEAFF TGTGCCTGGATCGGGGGGGGTGCCACTGAAGCTTTCTTT
TRBJ2-5 - TRBV20-1 - 11 CSAEGGETQYF TGCAGTGCTGAGGGGGGGGAGACCCAGTACTTC
TRBJ1-5 TRBD1 TRBV29-1 - 14 CSGNDRVDNQPQHF TGCAGCGGGAACGACAGGGTTGACAATCAGCCCCAGCATTTT
TRBJ2-7 - TRBV28 - 15 CALRPRQDPPYEQYF TGTGCCCTGAGGCCACGACAGGACCCCCCCTACGAGCAGTACTTC
TRBJ1-1 - TRBV10-3 - 13 CAIRGGVNTEAFF TGTGCCATCAGAGGGGGAGTTAACACTGAAGCTTTCTTT
TRBJ2-5 - TRBV10-1 - 13 CASSSGGMETQYF TGCGCCAGCAGTTCAGGGGGGATGGAGACCCAGTACTTC
TRBJ1-5 - TRBV10-3 - 15 CAISKSIDSNQPQHF TGTGCCATCAGCAAAAGCATAGATAGCAATCAGCCCCAGCATTTT
TRBJ1-1 - TRBV5-4 - 14 CASSLPAVNTEAFF TGTGCCAGCAGCCTCCCCGCGGTGAACACTGAAGCTTTCTTT
TRBJ2-2 TRBD1 TRBV19 - 15 CASSITGENTGELFF TGTGCCAGTAGTATCACAGGGGAAAACACCGGGGAGCTGTTTTTT
TRBJ2-3 TRBD2 TRBV15 - 19 CATSRGGKLGLADSDTQYF TGTGCCACCAGCAGAGGGGGAAAGCTCGGACTAGCGGACTCAGATACGCAGTATTTT
TRBJ2-7 - TRBV3-1/TRBV3-2 - 15 CASSSHSQGLYEQYF TGTGCCAGCAGCTCCCACTCACAGGGCTTGTACGAGCAGTACTTC
TRBJ1-1 - TRBV6-5 - 15 CASSYGRTQNTEAFF TGTGCCAGCAGTTATGGCCGAACACAGAACACTGAAGCTTTCTTT
TRBJ1-3 - TRBV29-1 - 13 CSVDRPNSDTIYF TGCAGCGTGGACAGACCAAATTCGGACACCATATATTTT
TRBJ1-6 TRBD1 TRBV29-1 - 14 CSVRDRPGNSPLHF TGCAGCGTCAGGGACAGGCCGGGGAATTCACCCCTCCACTTT
TRBJ1-2 - TRBV3-1/TRBV3-2 - 12 CASSQDVRGYTF TGTGCCAGCAGCCAAGATGTCCGGGGCTACACCTTC
TRBJ2-1 TRBD2 TRBV5-1 once 17 CASSRGYTSGGYNEQFF TGCGCCAGCAGTCGTGGATACACTAGCGGGGGATACAATGAGCAGTTCTTC